A selection of T cell receptor beta chains follows, all from one sample in a study of cytomegalovirus exposure and HLA in healthy donors. Sequenced by immunoSEQ multiplex PCR; TCRdb stores in-frame clones only, minus some. The data show around 150,000 clones, roughly 88% seen once. Sequencing used PBMCs. These receptors were obtained from a man younger than 35 in good health and CMV-seropositive. Each CDR3 is given with its conserved first and last residue. Each record gives: clone size, J gene, D gene, V gene, CDR3 protein, CDR3 DNA. A D gene is named only where the DNA matches it firmly. Where a row states a size, it is once, few, many or the class of an expanded clone; other rows omit it.

few TRBJ1-5 - TRBV18 CASSPGQNQPQHF TGTGCCAGCTCGCCTGGACAGAATCAGCCCCAGCATTTT
- TRBJ2-3 - TRBV7-2 CASSLIGGASTDTQYF TGTGCCAGCAGCTTAATTGGCGGAGCTAGCACAGATACGCAGTATTTT
- TRBJ2-5 TRBD2 TRBV2 CASSQGLAEETQYF TGTGCCAGCAGTCAAGGACTAGCGGAAGAGACCCAGTACTTC
- TRBJ1-1 TRBD1 TRBV9 CASSASGQGVTEAFF TGTGCCAGCAGCGCATCGGGACAGGGGGTAACTGAAGCTTTCTTT
once TRBJ2-1 TRBD1 TRBV9 CASSVNPQGEPYNEQFF TGTGCCAGCAGCGTGAACCCTCAGGGGGAGCCCTACAATGAGCAGTTCTTC
- TRBJ1-2 TRBD1 TRBV5-4 CASSLQGRIYGYTF TGTGCCAGCAGCTTACAGGGGCGGATCTATGGCTACACCTTC
- TRBJ2-5 TRBD1 TRBV19 CASKQGAGETQYF TGTGCCAGTAAACAGGGGGCAGGTGAGACCCAGTACTTC
- TRBJ1-3 - TRBV5-1 CASSSDNSGNTIYF TGCGCCAGCAGCTCGGACAACTCTGGAAACACCATATATTTT
once TRBJ2-3 TRBD2 TRBV5-4 CASSLLAGAPSTDTQYF TGTGCCAGCAGCTTGCTAGCGGGGGCTCCTAGCACAGATACGCAGTATTTT
- TRBJ2-3 TRBD1 TRBV6-1 CASRADRGRPDTQYF TGTGCCAGCAGGGCCGACAGGGGGCGTCCCGATACGCAGTATTTT
- TRBJ2-3 TRBD1 TRBV4-3 CASSQAYRGDTQYF TGCGCCAGCAGCCAAGCCTACAGGGGAGATACGCAGTATTTT
- TRBJ2-3 - TRBV9 CASSVFQGGGTDTQYF TGTGCCAGCAGCGTCTTCCAGGGTGGGGGCACAGATACGCAGTATTTT
- TRBJ2-5 TRBD2 TRBV7-7 CASSRLAGGIETQYF TGTGCTAGCAGCCGACTAGCGGGGGGGATTGAGACCCAGTACTTC
- TRBJ1-2 - TRBV15 CATSRAEGEGYTF TGTGCCACCAGCAGAGCAGAGGGGGAGGGCTACACCTTC
few TRBJ1-3 - TRBV18 CASSPTGPFSGNTIYF TGTGCCAGCTCACCGACAGGACCTTTCTCTGGAAACACCATATATTTT
- TRBJ2-5 TRBD1 TRBV25-1 CASRQDRQETQYF TGTGCCAGCAGACAGGACAGGCAAGAGACCCAGTACTTC
few TRBJ2-1 - TRBV14 CASSITWENEQFF TGTGCCAGCAGCATCACTTGGGAGAATGAGCAGTTCTTC
few TRBJ1-4 TRBD1 TRBV2 CASSGTGIEKLFF TGTGCCAGCAGCGGGACAGGGATTGAAAAACTGTTTTTT
- TRBJ1-6 - TRBV7-9 CASSPLSPLHF TGTGCCAGCAGCCCGTTATCACCCCTCCACTTT
- TRBJ2-1 - TRBV7-9 CASSPRTVYNEQFF TGTGCCAGCAGCCCCCGGACTGTGTACAATGAGCAGTTCTTC
- TRBJ1-1 - TRBV11-2 CASSLKGYQRGNTEAFF TGTGCCAGCAGCTTAAAAGGGTACCAACGGGGGAACACTGAAGCTTTCTTT
- TRBJ1-1 TRBD1 TRBV5-1 CASSGRTGGNLAFF TGCGCCAGCAGCGGAAGGACAGGGGGCAATTTAGCTTTCTTT
- TRBJ1-1 - TRBV9 CASSVDVSSNTEAFF TGTGCCAGCAGCGTAGATGTAAGCTCGAACACTGAAGCTTTCTTT
- TRBJ2-5 - TRBV27 CASSRRGGEETQYF TGTGCCAGCAGTAGGAGGGGCGGGGAAGAGACCCAGTACTTC
- TRBJ2-5 TRBD2 TRBV7-2 CASSFIRLAGSETQYF TGTGCCAGCAGCTTTATCCGGCTAGCGGGTTCTGAGACCCAGTACTTC
few TRBJ2-6 - TRBV18 CASSSSTGTSSGANVLTF TGTGCCAGCTCATCGTCGACAGGAACCTCCTCTGGGGCCAACGTCCTGACTTTC
- TRBJ2-1 - TRBV29-1 CSVEVDRRLSGEQFF TGCAGCGTTGAAGTCGACAGGAGGCTTTCCGGTGAGCAGTTCTTC
- TRBJ1-1 TRBD1 TRBV9 CASSAGTGGTEAFF TGTGCCAGCAGCGCTGGGACAGGGGGCACTGAAGCTTTCTTT
- TRBJ2-2 TRBD1 TRBV9 CASSPMDRGVTGELFF TGTGCCAGCAGCCCCATGGACAGGGGTGTCACCGGGGAGCTGTTTTTT
once TRBJ2-7 - TRBV7-9 CASSLLQGQYEQYF TGTGCCAGCAGCTTATTACAGGGACAATACGAGCAGTACTTC
few TRBJ2-7 - TRBV7-9 CASSLVRQDEQYF TGTGCCAGCAGCTTAGTCCGGCAGGACGAGCAGTACTTC
- TRBJ1-1 TRBD1 TRBV6-1 CASRTTGSRTEAFF TGTGCCAGCAGAACGACAGGGTCTCGGACTGAAGCTTTCTTT
- TRBJ2-1 TRBD2 TRBV9 CASSVDPAGGQNEQFF TGTGCCAGCAGCGTAGATCCAGCGGGGGGGCAGAATGAGCAGTTCTTC
few TRBJ2-7 TRBD2 TRBV4-1 CASSQDPPLAAPSYEQYF TGCGCCAGCAGCCAAGATCCGCCACTAGCGGCCCCATCCTACGAGCAGTACTTC
- TRBJ1-6 - TRBV5-1 CASSSSGSVNSPLHF TGCGCCAGCAGCTCTTCGGGATCCGTTAATTCACCCCTCCACTTT
- TRBJ2-3 - TRBV2 CASRGVLDTQYF TGTGCCAGCAGGGGCGTTTTAGATACGCAGTATTTT
- TRBJ2-7 - TRBV4-1 CASSPMAGGGGNEQYF TGCGCCAGCAGCCCTATGGCTGGAGGGGGGGGGAACGAGCAGTACTTC
- TRBJ2-7 - TRBV6-7 CASSLRFGEQYF TGTGCCAGCAGTTTAAGATTCGGGGAGCAGTACTTC
- TRBJ1-2 TRBD1 TRBV19 CASSPYSTGLANYGYTF TGTGCCAGTAGTCCCTACTCGACAGGGCTGGCTAACTATGGCTACACCTTC
- TRBJ1-4 TRBD1 TRBV27 CASSLQGATNEKLFF TGTGCCAGCAGTTTACAGGGGGCAACTAATGAAAAACTGTTTTTT
- TRBJ2-7 - TRBV2 CASSESGYEQYF TGTGCCAGCAGTGAGTCAGGTTACGAGCAGTACTTC
once TRBJ2-5 TRBD2 TRBV18 CASSPSGGVQETQYF TGTGCCAGCTCGCCTAGCGGGGGGGTACAAGAGACCCAGTACTTC
- TRBJ1-2 TRBD1 TRBV27 CASRQTGAHYGYTF TGTGCCAGCAGGCAAACAGGGGCTCACTATGGCTACACCTTC
- TRBJ2-7 TRBD1 TRBV15 CATSTGQREQYF TGTGCCACCAGTACGGGACAGCGCGAGCAGTACTTC
- TRBJ1-2 - TRBV7-9 CASSYRGGYTF TGTGCCAGCAGCTACCGCGGGGGCTACACCTTC
- TRBJ2-5 TRBD1 TRBV5-1 CASSAGQEEATQYF TGCGCCAGCAGCGCGGGACAGGAGGAGGCGACCCAGTACTTC
- TRBJ1-2 TRBD1 TRBV27 CASSSTGGSGYTF TGTGCCAGCAGTTCAACAGGGGGCTCTGGCTACACCTTC
- TRBJ2-7 - TRBV10-1 CASARTGTNEQYF TGCGCCAGCGCCCGAACCGGGACAAACGAGCAGTACTTC
- TRBJ2-7 TRBD1 TRBV18 CASSPGTGFNYEQYF TGTGCCAGCTCCCCCGGGACAGGGTTTAACTACGAGCAGTACTTC
- TRBJ2-1 TRBD2 TRBV6-5 CASSYGSLAAHNEQFF TGTGCCAGCAGTTACGGGTCCCTAGCGGCCCACAATGAGCAGTTCTTC
- TRBJ2-1 - TRBV2 CASSPNNEQFF TGTGCCAGCAGTCCTAACAATGAGCAGTTCTTC
once TRBJ1-2 TRBD1 TRBV5-5 CASSLTVGQGINYGYTF TGTGCCAGCAGCTTGACCGTGGGACAGGGGATAAACTATGGCTACACCTTC
- TRBJ1-4 TRBD1 TRBV5-6 CASSPRTGTNEKLFF TGTGCCAGCAGCCCCCGGACAGGGACTAATGAAAAACTGTTTTTT
- TRBJ1-1 TRBD1 TRBV7-8 CASRWTGGFTTEAFF TGTGCCAGCAGATGGACAGGGGGGTTTACCACTGAAGCTTTCTTT
- TRBJ1-2 - TRBV7-8 CASSPLMSPGYGYTF TGTGCCAGCAGCCCGCTTATGTCCCCGGGCTATGGCTACACCTTC